The text below deals with one T cell receptor (beta chain). CDR1 and CDR2 from the germline V gene are SNHLY and FYNNEI. The CDR3 has 15 residues. V gave up 7 bases and J gave up 3 bases, with 15 bases separating them. The repertoire was sequenced with immunoSEQ multiplex PCR; TCRdb's copy has only in-frame clones and lacks some. Found here are approximately 94,000 clones, about four fifths of them singletons; the top ten hold under 30%. This record belongs to a study of radiotherapy plus CTLA-4 blockade in lung cancer. Sequences were derived from peripheral blood, sampled from a patient treated with radiotherapy plus ipilimumab. The TCR sequence derives from a human donor with non-small cell lung cancer that progressed on radiotherapy plus ipilimumab. The chain has TRBV2 and TRBJ2-2; TRBD1 might be the D (6 bases). The CDR3 loop reads CASKGIRGYTGELFF. In DNA, the CDR3 is TGTGCCAGCAAAGGGATCAGGGGATACACCGGGGAGCTGTTTTTT.